Each of the 17 T cell receptor beta chains below was sequenced from the same sample in a study of cytomegalovirus exposure and HLA in healthy donors. Here immunoSEQ multiplex PCR was the method, and the copy in TCRdb shows in-frame clones only, minus some. Of roughly 190,000 clones in the sample, roughly 86% were seen once. Material: PBMCs. Receptors originate from a man aged 30 to 39 in good health and CMV-seropositive.

The chain links TRBV29-1 to TRBJ1-1; tentatively, D is TRBD1 (5 bases). The CDR3 runs 13 residues. Between the trimmed V and J ends, which lost 6 bases and 0 bases, there was a span of 11 bases. Germline V gene lookup returns CDR1 SQVTM and CDR2 ANQGSEA. CDR3 in DNA: TGCAGCGTCTTCGGGACGGTGAACACTGAAGCTTTCTTT. Translating it yields CSVFGTVNTEAFF.

The V and J genes are TRBV6-1 and TRBJ1-5, with TRBD1 matching 9 bases. This CDR3 comprises 15 residues. The V gene end was trimmed by 7 bases and the J gene end by 2 bases; junction bases not matched to a gene: 6. Germline assignment: CDR1 MNHNS and CDR2 SASEGT. CDR3 loop: CASNYRGLGNQPQHF. The CDR3 bases are TGTGCCAGCAACTACAGGGGGCTGGGCAATCAGCCCCAGCATTTT.

Only one count was recorded for this clone. CDR3 bases: TGTGCCAGCAGCATCGGACAGGGAACCACAGATACGCAGTATTTT. Amino acid sequence: CASSIGQGTTDTQYF. The chain employs TRBV7-9 and TRBJ2-3; 8 bases fit TRBD1. This CDR3 is 15 amino acids long. Germline trimming cut 5 bases from V and 2 bases from J; bases unmatched to any gene: 6. CDR1 and CDR2 (germline): SEHNR, FQNEAQ (reference sequence).

The chain is built from TRBV7-9 and TRBJ1-5; weak D call: TRBD1 (6 bases). The V end was cut by 6 bases, the J end by 4 bases, with 13 bases between. CDR3 length equals 14 residues. The V gene's germline CDR1 is SEHNR and CDR2 FQNEAQ (reference sequence). The CDR3 DNA is TGTGCCAGCAGGATAACAGGGTCTAATCAGCCCCAGCATTTT. This translates into CASRITGSNQPQHF.

This rearrangement joins TRBV2 to TRBJ1-5, with 8 bases that match TRBD1. Germline-derived CDR1 and CDR2 are SNHLY and FYNNEI. The CDR3 spans 14 residues. Trimming at V came to 5 bases and at J to 7 bases, leaving 7 bases not matched to a gene. The CDR3 sequence is CASSQTGVNQPQHF. CDR3 nucleotide sequence: TGTGCCAGCAGTCAGACAGGGGTGAACCAGCCCCAGCATTTT.

For the CDR3, the DNA is TGTGCCAGCACCTGGCGCTACGAGCAGTACTTC. It yields the protein CASTWRYEQYF. The genes are TRBV28 and TRBJ2-7; D gene ambiguous. Germline V gene sequence: CDR1 MDHEN, CDR2 SYDVKM. The germline V and J ends were trimmed by 7 bases and 3 bases, with 7 bases remaining between them. The length of the CDR3 is 11 residues.

V usage is TRBV2 and J usage is TRBJ2-7, with D possibly being TRBD2 (6 bases). Between the trimmed V and J ends, which lost 3 bases and 5 bases, there was a span of 14 bases. CDR1 and CDR2 from the germline V gene are SNHLY and FYNNEI. The CDR3 extends over 14 amino acids. CDR3 bases: TGTGCCAGCAGTGATGGCAGCGGGCTTGACGAGCAGTACTTC. Protein: CASSDGSGLDEQYF.

In the case of this clone: At the DNA level, this CDR3 is encoded by other sequences in the same sample as well. The chain is built from TRBV9 and TRBJ1-5, with D hard to call. Germline V CDR1 and CDR2: SGDLS, YYNGEE. This CDR3 contains 14 residues. Trimming cost V 0 bases and J 1 base, with 5 bases left between them. The CDR3 DNA is TGTGCCAGCAGCGTAGGGAGCAGCAATCAGCCCCAGCATTTT. Translation: CASSVGSSNQPQHF. Filled out from reference TRBV9 and TRBJ1-5, the complete variable domain reads DSGVTQTPKHLITATGQRVTLRCSPRSGDLSVYWYQQSLDQGLQFLIQYYNGEERAKGNILERFSAQQFPDLHSELNLSSLELGDSALYFCASSVGSSNQPQHFGDGTRLSIL.

The chain combines TRBV6-1 with TRBJ2-7; D is unresolved. CDR1 and CDR2 (germline): MNHNS, SASEGT. The CDR3 consists of 14 residues. Between the trimmed V and J ends, which lost 7 bases and 0 bases, there was a span of 13 bases. Here the CDR3 reads CASNAGVSSYEQYF. For the CDR3, the DNA is TGTGCCAGCAATGCAGGCGTCTCCTCCTACGAGCAGTACTTC.

J is TRBJ1-3 and V is TRBV11-2; no reliable D call. V lost 0 bases and J 4 bases, leaving 4 bases between the germline ends. The CDR3 consists of 13 residues. Per the germline V gene, CDR1 is SGHAT and CDR2 is FQNNGV. CDR3 protein: CASSLDGGNTIYF. CDR3 nucleotide sequence: TGTGCCAGCAGCTTAGATGGGGGAAACACCATATATTTT. Combining the CDR3 with reference TRBV11-2 and TRBJ1-3 gives the whole variable domain EAGVAQSPRYKIIEKRQSVAFWCNPISGHATLYWYQQILGQGPKLLIQFQNNGVVDDSQLPKDRFSAERLKGVDSTLKIQPAKLEDSAVYLCASSLDGGNTIYFGEGSWLTVV.

This clone was counted only a few times. V and J are TRBV9 and TRBJ1-4, with D uncertain. The CDR3 covers 15 residues. Looked up from germline, CDR1 is SGDLS and CDR2 is YYNGEE. Trimming shortened V by 3 bases and J by 0 bases, and 9 bases separated the two germline ends. The CDR3: CASSGPGATNEKLFF. The CDR3 DNA sequence: TGTGCCAGCAGCGGCCCCGGGGCAACTAATGAAAAACTGTTTTTT.

The rearrangement links TRBV6-1 to TRBJ1-4; maybe TRBD1 (6 bases). The CDR3 is made up of 15 amino acids. Germline CDR1 MNHNS, CDR2 SASEGT. Trimming removed 6 bases at V and 5 bases at J, with 16 bases between. The CDR3 DNA sequence: TGTGCCAGCAGAGCTACAGGGAGGGAGAATGAAAAACTGTTTTTT. Its translation: CASRATGRENEKLFF.

Concerning this clone itself: An end of the junction differs from the germline gene, which may be a read error. The gene calls are TRBV27 and TRBJ1-4; 9 nucleotides agree with TRBD1. The V gene's germline CDR1 is MNHEY and CDR2 SMNVEV (reference sequence). The length of the CDR3 is 16 residues. DNA for the CDR3: TGTGCCAGCAGTATATCCGGGGGGACAGGGCCTGAAAAACTGTTTTTT. Its translation: CASSISGGTGPEKLFF.

V and J are TRBV30 and TRBJ2-3; D not resolved. There are 11 residues in the CDR3. The ends were cut back, 3 bases at V and 4 bases at J, with 5 bases in the middle. Germline values: CDR1 GTSNPN, CDR2 SVGIG (reference sequence). The CDR3 sequence is CAWRRPDTQYF. CDR3 in DNA: TGTGCCTGGAGACGCCCAGATACGCAGTATTTT.

The gene calls are TRBV14 and TRBJ1-1, with a weak D call TRBD1 (6 bases). The CDR3 has 13 residues. Germline V gene lookup returns CDR1 SGHDN and CDR2 FVKESK. V lost 4 bases and J lost 1, with 7 bases in between. CDR3 DNA sequence: TGTGCCAGCAGCCTGGACAGGAACACTGAAGCTTTCTTT. Translating it yields CASSLDRNTEAFF.

The rearrangement links TRBV4-1 to TRBJ2-7; D remains unclear. The germline V gene encodes CDR1 MGHRA and CDR2 YSYEKL. This CDR3 has 14 residues. V was shortened by 1 base and J by 5 bases, with 12 bases between the two germline ends. This CDR3 is CASSQGATGDEQYF. The CDR3 DNA follows: TGCGCCAGCAGCCAAGGGGCTACCGGCGACGAGCAGTACTTC.

The chain employs TRBV6-1 and TRBJ2-7, with 9 nucleotides matching TRBD2. The CDR3 contains 16 residues. Trimming at V came to 0 bases and at J to 1 base, leaving 4 bases not matched to a gene. Germline assignment: CDR1 MNHNS and CDR2 SASEGT. In DNA form, the CDR3 reads TGTGCCAGCAGTGAAGCTCTAGCGGGGCCGTCCTACGAGCAGTACTTC. Residues: CASSEALAGPSYEQYF.